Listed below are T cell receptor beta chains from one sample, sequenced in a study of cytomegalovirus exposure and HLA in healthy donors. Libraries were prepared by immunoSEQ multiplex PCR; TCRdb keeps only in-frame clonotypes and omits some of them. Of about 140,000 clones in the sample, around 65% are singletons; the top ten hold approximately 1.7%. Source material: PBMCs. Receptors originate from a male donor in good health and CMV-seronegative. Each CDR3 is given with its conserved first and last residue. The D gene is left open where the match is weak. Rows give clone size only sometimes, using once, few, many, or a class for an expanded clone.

cdr3_aa: CASSFNSLNTEAFF
cdr3_nt: TGCGCCAGCAGCTTTAACAGTCTGAACACTGAAGCTTTCTTT
clone_size: -
d_call: -
v_call: TRBV5-1
j_call: TRBJ1-1

cdr3_aa: CASSTGQYGYTF
cdr3_nt: TGTGCCAGCAGCACAGGACAATATGGCTACACCTTC
clone_size: -
d_call: -
v_call: TRBV9
j_call: TRBJ1-2

cdr3_aa: CASRLDSNYGYTF
cdr3_nt: TGTGCCAGCAGACTTGACAGCAACTATGGCTACACCTTC
clone_size: -
d_call: -
v_call: TRBV6-1
j_call: TRBJ1-2

cdr3_aa: CASSLNGYEQYF
cdr3_nt: TGTGCCAGCAGCTTGAACGGGTATGAGCAGTACTTC
clone_size: -
d_call: -
v_call: TRBV5-4
j_call: TRBJ2-7

cdr3_aa: CASRQLREQFF
cdr3_nt: TGTGCCAGCAGACAGCTTCGTGAGCAGTTCTTC
clone_size: few
d_call: -
v_call: TRBV21-1
j_call: TRBJ2-1

cdr3_aa: CASGVTSGGYGNSPLHF
cdr3_nt: TGTGCCAGCGGCGTTACATCAGGGGGCTACGGTAATTCACCCCTCCACTTT
clone_size: once
d_call: TRBD1
v_call: TRBV7-2
j_call: TRBJ1-6

cdr3_aa: CASSPPGIAATYNEQFF
cdr3_nt: TGTGCCAGCTCACCACCCGGGATAGCGGCTACCTACAATGAGCAGTTCTTC
clone_size: -
d_call: -
v_call: TRBV18
j_call: TRBJ2-1

cdr3_aa: CASEAPSYEQYF
cdr3_nt: TGTGCCAGCGAGGCGCCGTCGTACGAGCAGTACTTC
clone_size: -
d_call: -
v_call: TRBV7-9
j_call: TRBJ2-7

cdr3_aa: CASSSRVFYW
cdr3_nt: TGTGCCAGCAGCTCACGGGTCTTTTATTGG
clone_size: few
d_call: -
v_call: TRBV7-9
j_call: TRBJ2-3

cdr3_aa: CASSFRQGNTEAFF
cdr3_nt: TGTGCCAGCAGTTTCCGACAGGGAAACACTGAAGCTTTCTTT
clone_size: -
d_call: TRBD1
v_call: TRBV27
j_call: TRBJ1-1

cdr3_aa: CASRAVGGKTTDTQYF
cdr3_nt: TGCGCCAGCAGAGCTGTAGGAGGCAAGACCACAGATACGCAGTATTTT
clone_size: -
d_call: -
v_call: TRBV5-1
j_call: TRBJ2-3

cdr3_aa: CASSAGDPNEKLFF
cdr3_nt: TGCGCCAGCAGCGCGGGAGATCCTAATGAAAAACTGTTTTTT
clone_size: few
d_call: -
v_call: TRBV5-1
j_call: TRBJ1-4

cdr3_aa: CASTQSRGTTYNEQFF
cdr3_nt: TGTGCCAGTACCCAATCCCGCGGAACTACCTACAATGAGCAGTTCTTC
clone_size: -
d_call: -
v_call: TRBV27
j_call: TRBJ2-1

cdr3_aa: CASSVDSRNTYEQYF
cdr3_nt: TGTGCCAGCAGCGTAGACAGTAGGAACACCTACGAGCAGTACTTC
clone_size: -
d_call: -
v_call: TRBV9
j_call: TRBJ2-7

cdr3_aa: CASSPYSGGGYGYTF
cdr3_nt: TGTGCCAGCAGTCCATACTCAGGGGGTGGCTATGGCTACACCTTC
clone_size: once
d_call: TRBD1
v_call: TRBV27
j_call: TRBJ1-2

cdr3_aa: CASSVVSSGGYGELFF
cdr3_nt: TGTGCCAGCAGCGTAGTGTCCAGCGGGGGGTACGGGGAGCTGTTTTTT
clone_size: -
d_call: TRBD2
v_call: TRBV9
j_call: TRBJ2-2

cdr3_aa: CASSYRASGGPGVKQYF
cdr3_nt: TGTGCCAGCAGTTACAGGGCTAGCGGGGGGCCCGGCGTCAAGCAGTACTTC
clone_size: few
d_call: TRBD2
v_call: TRBV27
j_call: TRBJ2-7

cdr3_aa: CASRTRQDSNQPQHF
cdr3_nt: TGTGCCAGCAGGACCCGACAGGATAGCAATCAGCCCCAGCATTTT
clone_size: few
d_call: -
v_call: TRBV2
j_call: TRBJ1-5

cdr3_aa: CASSSISGGLDEQFF
cdr3_nt: TGTGCCAGCAGCTCCATTAGCGGGGGGCTCGATGAGCAGTTCTTC
clone_size: -
d_call: TRBD2
v_call: TRBV7-3
j_call: TRBJ2-1

cdr3_aa: CASSYQQGAGGNQPQHF
cdr3_nt: TGTGCCAGCAGCTACCAACAGGGGGCGGGGGGCAATCAGCCCCAGCATTTT
clone_size: -
d_call: TRBD1
v_call: TRBV5-8
j_call: TRBJ1-5

cdr3_aa: CASTRTGANYGYTF
cdr3_nt: TGTGCCAGTACCCGGACAGGGGCTAACTATGGCTACACCTTC
clone_size: few
d_call: TRBD1
v_call: TRBV19
j_call: TRBJ1-2

cdr3_aa: CASSLGQSVYEQYF
cdr3_nt: TGCGCCAGCAGCTTGGGACAGTCAGTCTACGAGCAGTACTTC
clone_size: -
d_call: -
v_call: TRBV5-1
j_call: TRBJ2-7

cdr3_aa: CASSPAGGSNQPQHF
cdr3_nt: TGTGCCAGCAGCCCAGCGGGGGGTAGCAATCAGCCCCAGCATTTT
clone_size: once
d_call: -
v_call: TRBV11-2
j_call: TRBJ1-5

cdr3_aa: CASSLTRYEQYF
cdr3_nt: TGTGCCAGCAGTTTAACCAGATACGAGCAGTACTTC
clone_size: -
d_call: -
v_call: TRBV28
j_call: TRBJ2-7

cdr3_aa: CASSPGGLVRWSGTEAFF
cdr3_nt: TGTGCCAGCAGCCCAGGGGGCCTGGTTCGATGGAGTGGCACTGAAGCTTTCTTT
clone_size: -
d_call: TRBD1
v_call: TRBV9
j_call: TRBJ1-1

cdr3_aa: CASSSPEPTGAGEKLFF
cdr3_nt: TGTGCCAGCAGCTCTCCCGAGCCCACAGGGGCGGGTGAAAAACTGTTTTTT
clone_size: -
d_call: TRBD1
v_call: TRBV7-6
j_call: TRBJ1-4

cdr3_aa: CASNVAGLSWSYGYTF
cdr3_nt: TGTGCCAGTAACGTGGCAGGGTTGTCGTGGTCATATGGCTACACCTTC
clone_size: -
d_call: -
v_call: TRBV19
j_call: TRBJ1-2

cdr3_aa: CAIRELTGYGEQYF
cdr3_nt: TGTGCCATCAGAGAATTAACAGGGTATGGCGAGCAGTACTTC
clone_size: once
d_call: -
v_call: TRBV10-3
j_call: TRBJ2-7

cdr3_aa: CASTPSGANTEAFF
cdr3_nt: TGTGCCAGCACCCCGTCCGGTGCGAACACTGAAGCTTTCTTT
clone_size: few
d_call: -
v_call: TRBV6-5
j_call: TRBJ1-1

cdr3_aa: CASSQDRDRGPYEQYF
cdr3_nt: TGCGCCAGCAGCCAAGATAGGGACAGGGGGCCCTACGAGCAGTACTTC
clone_size: few
d_call: TRBD1
v_call: TRBV4-3
j_call: TRBJ2-7

cdr3_aa: CASSLGQGIYNEQFF
cdr3_nt: TGTGCCAGCAGCCTGGGACAGGGGATCTACAATGAGCAGTTCTTC
clone_size: -
d_call: TRBD1
v_call: TRBV7-3
j_call: TRBJ2-1

cdr3_aa: CASSVGAGDYEQYF
cdr3_nt: TGTGCCAGCAGCGTAGGTGCAGGGGACTACGAGCAGTACTTC
clone_size: -
d_call: -
v_call: TRBV9
j_call: TRBJ2-7

cdr3_aa: CASSSPSLTLAGEAGANVLTF
cdr3_nt: TGTGCCAGCAGTTCGCCGTCCCTTACTCTAGCGGGGGAGGCTGGGGCCAACGTCCTGACTTTC
clone_size: few
d_call: TRBD2
v_call: TRBV28
j_call: TRBJ2-6

cdr3_aa: CASSPDRSYGYTF
cdr3_nt: TGTGCCAGCAGCCCGGACAGATCCTATGGCTACACCTTC
clone_size: -
d_call: -
v_call: TRBV14
j_call: TRBJ1-2

cdr3_aa: CASSPGLAGDPRDTQYF
cdr3_nt: TGTGCCAGCAGCCCCGGACTAGCGGGGGACCCACGGGATACGCAGTATTTT
clone_size: -
d_call: TRBD2
v_call: TRBV28
j_call: TRBJ2-3

cdr3_aa: CASSVAYYTDTQYF
cdr3_nt: TGTGCCAGCAGCGTAGCATACTACACAGATACGCAGTATTTT
clone_size: once
d_call: -
v_call: TRBV9
j_call: TRBJ2-3

cdr3_aa: CASSLTSGGAYQETQYF
cdr3_nt: TGTGCCAGCAGCTTAACTAGCGGGGGGGCCTACCAAGAGACCCAGTACTTC
clone_size: -
d_call: TRBD2
v_call: TRBV7-3
j_call: TRBJ2-5

cdr3_aa: CASSEFRQGANYGYTF
cdr3_nt: TGTGCCAGCAGTGAATTCCGGCAGGGGGCCAACTATGGCTACACCTTC
clone_size: -
d_call: TRBD1
v_call: TRBV25-1
j_call: TRBJ1-2

cdr3_aa: CASSDTGTNPYEQYF
cdr3_nt: TGTGCCAGCAGTGACACCGGGACAAACCCCTACGAGCAGTACTTC
clone_size: -
d_call: -
v_call: TRBV6-1
j_call: TRBJ2-7

cdr3_aa: CASSHQQVDNSPLHF
cdr3_nt: TGTGCCAGTAGTCACCAACAGGTTGATAATTCACCCCTCCACTTT
clone_size: -
d_call: -
v_call: TRBV19
j_call: TRBJ1-6

cdr3_aa: CAGSSERSYQPQHF
cdr3_nt: TGTGCCGGCAGTTCAGAAAGGAGCTATCAGCCCCAGCATTTT
clone_size: once
d_call: -
v_call: TRBV6-1
j_call: TRBJ1-5

cdr3_aa: CAISESRGAGDTQYF
cdr3_nt: TGTGCCATCAGTGAGTCTCGGGGGGCTGGAGATACGCAGTATTTT
clone_size: -
d_call: -
v_call: TRBV10-3
j_call: TRBJ2-3

cdr3_aa: CASSFAADRHYGYTF
cdr3_nt: TGTGCCAGCAGCTTTGCCGCGGACAGACACTATGGCTACACCTTC
clone_size: -
d_call: -
v_call: TRBV7-9
j_call: TRBJ1-2

cdr3_aa: CASSSLQGYNSPLHF
cdr3_nt: TGTGCCAGCAGCTCTCTACAGGGCTATAATTCACCCCTCCACTTT
clone_size: -
d_call: -
v_call: TRBV7-2
j_call: TRBJ1-6

cdr3_aa: CRAPVQTEAFF
cdr3_nt: TGCCGTGCCCCCGTACAGACTGAAGCTTTCTTT
clone_size: once
d_call: -
v_call: TRBV20-1
j_call: TRBJ1-1

cdr3_aa: CASSVNPRVSNQPQHF
cdr3_nt: TGTGCCAGCAGTGTCAACCCCAGGGTTAGCAATCAGCCCCAGCATTTT
clone_size: -
d_call: -
v_call: TRBV6-1
j_call: TRBJ1-5